This T cell receptor (beta chain) was profiled in a study of cytomegalovirus exposure and HLA in healthy donors. Study summary: Researchers previously reported finding 90 million to 130 million unique TCR beta sequences from 170 million or so T cells.

Researchers ran the PCR with 60 Vbeta and 13 Jbeta primers. Profiled with immunoSEQ multiplex PCR; TCRdb holds only in-frame clones, not every one. The sample consists of about 150,000 clones, roughly 80% of them appearing once. This CDR3 is built from 14 residues. The V end lost 4 bases, the J end lost 1 base, and 11 bases lay between the germline ends. Per germline, CDR1 SGHRS and CDR2 YFSETQ. This clone was detected once. As yet, its antigen is unknown. Study observations and caveats: Under in vitro conditions, three CMV-associated chains were confirmed as specific for CMV antigens. Among TCR beta chains, those listed as cytomegalovirus-associated numbered around 160. In a later analysis, DRB1 alleles had the most associated TCRs; HLA-C alleles the fewest.

Sequencing was done on a sample of PBMCs. The TCR sequence derives from a woman in her thirties in good health and CMV-seronegative. This rearrangement joins TRBV5-1 to TRBJ1-1, with D possibly matching TRBD1 (6 bases). The CDR3 here is CASSLLDRNTEAFF. CDR3 in DNA: TGCGCCAGCAGCCTCTTGGACAGGAACACTGAAGCTTTCTTT.